This TCR beta chain was documented in a study of T cell responses to AZD1222 COVID-19 vaccine. Broader study findings: Spike-specific TCR depth and breadth grew after two AZD1222 doses.

Only in-frame clones appear in the TCRdb table, and some are missing; sequencing was by immunoSEQ multiplex PCR. Altogether about 130,000 clones are present, about 90% being singletons, with the ten largest covering roughly 7.4%. Between the trimmed V and J ends, which lost 7 bases and 0 bases, there was a span of 12 bases. Germline V gene lookup returns CDR1 SQVTM and CDR2 ANQGSEA. The CDR3 consists of 14 residues. Note on this clone: Its antigen is not known.

The source of this sequence is an adult in good health. The sequencing used peripheral blood, collected on day 0 of AZD1222 vaccination. The rearrangement links TRBV29-1 to TRBJ1-4, with D uncertain. The CDR3 DNA sequence: TGCAGCGGGAGTTCAGGTTCAACTAATGAAAAACTGTTTTTT. Amino acid sequence: CSGSSGSTNEKLFF.